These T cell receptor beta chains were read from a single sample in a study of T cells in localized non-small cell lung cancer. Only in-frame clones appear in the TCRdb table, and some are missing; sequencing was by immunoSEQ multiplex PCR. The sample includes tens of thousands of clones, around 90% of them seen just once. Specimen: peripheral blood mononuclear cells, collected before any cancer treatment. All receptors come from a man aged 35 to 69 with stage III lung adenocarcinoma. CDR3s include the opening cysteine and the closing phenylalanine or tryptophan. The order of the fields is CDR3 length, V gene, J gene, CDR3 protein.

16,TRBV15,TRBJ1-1,CATSRGSKGAYTEAFF
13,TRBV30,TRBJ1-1,CAWRQEMNTEAFF
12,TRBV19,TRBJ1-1,CASSIGGNEAFF
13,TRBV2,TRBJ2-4,CASSAGDKNIQYF
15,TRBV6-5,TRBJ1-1,CASSYSTRGITEAFF
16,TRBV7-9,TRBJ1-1,CASSPPTGTGGTEAFF
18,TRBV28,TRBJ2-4,CASSFDWAGGAAKNIQYF
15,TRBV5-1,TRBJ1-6,CASSPLGYGNSPLHF
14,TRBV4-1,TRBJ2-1,CASSQRPPYNEQFF
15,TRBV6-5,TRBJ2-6,CASTMTSSGANVLTF
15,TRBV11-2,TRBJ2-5,CASSHGLDDQETQYF
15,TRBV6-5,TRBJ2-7,CASSYPGTRGYEQYF
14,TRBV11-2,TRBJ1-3,CASSINNAGNTIYF
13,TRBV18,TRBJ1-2,CASSSTANYGYTF
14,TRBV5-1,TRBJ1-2,CASSFAPTNYGYTF